Each of the 25 T cell receptor beta chains below was sequenced from the same sample in a study of T-cell reconstitution after alpha-beta-depleted transplantation in children (dated by TCRdb to 2015 to 2016). Libraries were made using PCR. The sequencing machine was an Illumina HiSeq 2500. TCR libraries were prepared with molecular barcoding, using unique molecular identifiers to normalize TCRbeta repertoire quantification. TCRdb reran the public reads through fastp at Q25 and MiXCR, keeping productive beta chains. Every entry covers one CDR3 protein and lists the most common genes and DNA from its rows. In this sample the table shows approximately 250,000 distinct CDR3 sequences, 9.7% of which occur a single time. The ten largest make up about 5% of the sample. Sequencing used PBMCs from the stem cell graft donor, obtained from the stem cell graft. The origin of the receptors is a human donor who donated a stem cell graft to a child with SCID.

This clonotype came up many times. V gene TRBV7-9 combines with J gene TRBJ2-7; no clear D gene. The CDR3 sequence is 15 residues long. Germline values: CDR1 SEHNR, CDR2 FQNEAQ (reference sequence). Trimming shortened V by 0 bases and J by 7 bases, and 16 bases separated the two germline ends. CDR3: CASSLAQVTQGEQYF. CDR3 DNA: TGTGCCAGCAGCTTAGCCCAGGTAACCCAAGGGGAGCAGTACTTC.

This chain links TRBV5-1 with TRBJ2-1; 15 positions match TRBD2. J gave up 5 bases and V 5 bases, and 20 bases lay outside the gene matches. The germline gives CDR1 SGHRS, CDR2 YFSETQ. The CDR3 loop spans 21 amino acids. The CDR3 DNA is TGCGCCAGCAGTTGGGGACTAGCGGGGGGTCCAAACCTTCAAATTGACAATGAGCAGTTCTTC. It yields the protein CASSWGLAGGPNLQIDNEQFF.

This clonotype was seen ten or more times. The CDR3 here is CATSRDGNQPQHF. CDR3 sequence (DNA): TGTGCCACCAGCAGAGATGGGAATCAGCCCCAGCATTTT. J is TRBJ1-5 and V is TRBV15, with D uncertain. V dropped 0 bases and J dropped 4 bases, with 4 bases sitting between them. This CDR3 spans 13 amino acids. The germline gives CDR1 LNHNV, CDR2 YYDKDF (reference sequence).

A remark on this clonotype: At one end, the junction sequence differs from germline, possibly due to a read error. The chain combines TRBV10-3 with TRBJ2-7; TRBD1 aligns across 10 bases. Looked up from germline, CDR1 is ENHRY and CDR2 is SYGVKD. The CDR3 is 15 amino acids. This CDR3 is CATLGRDRGSNEQYF. The CDR3 DNA sequence: TGTGCCACCCTCGGGAGGGACAGGGGCTCCAACGAGCAGTACTTC.

Of note for this clonotype: A read error is possible here, since a much larger clone lies one base away. The chain links TRBV15 to TRBJ2-1; 7 nucleotides match TRBD2. Germline V CDR1 and CDR2: LNHNV, YYDKDF (reference sequence). This CDR3 spans 13 amino acids. The junction had 0 bases not matched to a gene; V was cut back by 5 bases and J by 2 bases. CDR3 residues: CATSGGAYNEQFF. The DNA for the CDR3 is TGTGCCACCAGCGGGGGGGCCTACAATGAGCAGTTCTTC.

This clonotype was detected ten times or more. This chain links TRBV3-1 with TRBJ2-1, with 8 positions matching TRBD1. Germline CDR1 and CDR2: LGHDT and YNNKEL (reference sequence). The CDR3 covers 13 residues. V dropped 4 bases and J dropped 5; count of bases not matched to a gene: 1. The CDR3 bases are TGTGCCAGCAGCCCGGACAGGGACAATGAGCAGTTCTTC. Encoded protein: CASSPDRDNEQFF.

Points on this clonotype: A much larger clone differs from this one at a single base, so this may be a read error. This chain connects TRBV12-3 or TRBV12-4 to TRBJ1-1; D uncertain. This CDR3 has 13 amino acids. V lost 6 bases and J lost 7, with 15 bases in between. The CDR3 DNA sequence: TGTGCCAGCAGGAAAGACGAGCGGGGTGAAGCTTTCTTT. Residues: CASRKDERGEAFF.

This clonotype was detected a few times. The chain carries TRBV6-2 or TRBV6-3 and TRBJ1-2; TRBD1 aligns across 9 bases. With 5 bases clipped from V and 1 base from J, the junction kept 14 bases outside the gene matches. The germline V gene has CDR1 MNHEY and CDR2 SVGEGT. CDR3 length: 18 residues. CDR3 sequence (DNA): TGTGCCAGCAGTCTGTCCGGGACAGGGATTTTCCTTAACTATGGCTACACCTTC. This codes for CASSLSGTGIFLNYGYTF.

This clonotype was picked up many times. The rearrangement links TRBV20-1 to TRBJ2-3, with 7 bases that match TRBD1. With V trimmed by 3 bases and J by 0 bases, 6 bases remained unmatched. The CDR3 is 15 residues long. The germline CDR1 and CDR2 sequences are DFQATT and SNEGSKA (reference sequence). The CDR3 region is CSASAGTASTDTQYF. CDR3 DNA: TGCAGTGCTAGTGCCGGGACAGCTAGCACAGATACGCAGTATTTT.

In its sample, this clonotype was seen many times. The V and J genes are TRBV6-5 and TRBJ1-2, with a possible D match to TRBD1 (6 bases). V gave up 5 bases and J gave up 8 bases, with 18 bases separating them. CDR1 and CDR2 (germline): MNHEY, SVGAGI. There are 14 residues in the CDR3. The CDR3 nucleotides are TGTGCCAGCAGTAACCAACAGGGAACGGAGGGCTACACCTTC. It encodes CASSNQQGTEGYTF.

This clonotype has at least ten counts. The chain is built from TRBV12-5 and TRBJ1-1, with 7 positions matching TRBD1. CDR3 length equals 17 residues. Trimming at V came to 0 bases and at J to 5 bases, leaving 12 bases not matched to a gene. Germline V lookup: CDR1 LGHNT, CDR2 FRNRAP. In nucleotides, the CDR3 is TGTGCTAGTGGTTTGGTCGTCCCCGAGACAGGGCATACTGAAGCTTTCTTT. Its translation: CASGLVVPETGHTEAFF.

This clonotype was detected ten times or more. This rearrangement joins TRBV12-3 or TRBV12-4 to TRBJ1-5; 12 bases agree with TRBD1. V trimming: 6 bases; J trimming: 7 bases; junction bases outside the gene matches: 7. This CDR3 is 15 amino acids long. The CDR3 DNA reads as TGTGCCAGCAGCCCGGGACAGGGGGCCTGGCAGCCCCAGCATTTT. Residues: CASSPGQGAWQPQHF.

The table lists this clonotype with a few counts. A much larger clone lies one base from this, so it may be a read error. This sequence joins TRBV20-1 and TRBJ2-1; a possible D gene is TRBD2 (7 bases). Germline CDR1 reads DFQATT; CDR2 reads SNEGSKA (reference sequence). The length of the CDR3 is 15 residues. The CDR3 region has the DNA TGCTGTGCTAGAGATCTGGGGGGGGGCGGAAATGAGCAGTTCTTC. This sequence encodes CCARDLGGGGNEQFF.

This clonotype was detected ten times or more. CDR3 sequence reads: CASSLSRDRDRTGELFF. The CDR3 DNA follows: TGTGCCAGCAGCCTATCCCGGGACAGGGATAGAACCGGGGAGCTGTTTTTT. The chain recombines TRBV7-9 with TRBJ2-2, with 9 bases lining up with TRBD1. Germline CDR1 SEHNR, CDR2 FQNEAQ (reference sequence). This CDR3 comprises 17 residues. The junction had 12 bases not matched to a gene; V was cut back by 5 bases and J by 5 bases.

This clonotype was seen repeatedly, ten times or more. CDR3 protein: CASSQSRASAYGYTF. CDR3 in DNA: TGTGCCAGCAGCCAATCACGGGCCTCTGCCTATGGCTACACCTTC. The V call is TRBV4-2, the J call TRBJ1-2; D remains unclear. The length of the CDR3 is 15 residues. Germline-derived CDR1 and CDR2 are LGHNA and YNFKEQ. V was trimmed by 2 bases and J by 4 bases, leaving 14 bases between them.

This clonotype appeared many times. The J gene is TRBJ1-2, the V gene TRBV6-5; TRBD1 matches 9 bases. CDR1 is MNHEY and CDR2 is SVGAGI in the germline V gene. The junction had 5 bases not matched to a gene; V was cut back by 2 bases and J by 4 bases. The CDR3 is 15 residues long. CDR3 residues: CASSYRDRVTYGYTF. The CDR3 nucleotides read TGTGCCAGCAGTTACCGGGACAGGGTGACCTATGGCTACACCTTC.

This clonotype was seen at least ten times. The chain combines TRBV20-1 with TRBJ2-3; D unclear. The CDR3 is made up of 12 amino acids. With 4 bases removed from V and 4 bases from J, the gap between germline ends came to 9 bases. CDR1 DFQATT and CDR2 SNEGSKA come from the germline V gene (reference sequence). The CDR3 sequence: CSAMWDADTQYF. The CDR3 DNA reads as TGCAGTGCTATGTGGGATGCAGATACGCAGTATTTT.

In its sample, this clonotype was seen many times. This rearrangement joins TRBV29-1 to TRBJ2-1; 7 nucleotides line up with TRBD1. Germline loops: CDR1 SQVTM, CDR2 ANQGSEA. Trimming at V came to 8 bases and at J to 6 bases, leaving 13 bases not matched to a gene. The CDR3 is 14 amino acids. CDR3 DNA: TGCAGCTCCTCCCAGGGTGCAGGGGGCAATGAGCAGTTCTTC. Residues: CSSSQGAGGNEQFF.

This clonotype was counted ten times or more. V gene TRBV4-2 combines with J gene TRBJ1-2; D is undetermined. Germline lookup yields CDR1 LGHNA and CDR2 YNFKEQ. Trimming shortened V by 1 base and J by 0 bases, and 3 bases separated the two germline ends. The CDR3 runs to 13 residues. The CDR3: CASSQGPNYGYTF. The CDR3 DNA follows: TGTGCCAGCAGCCAAGGGCCTAACTATGGCTACACCTTC.

This clonotype was seen many times. V usage is TRBV5-1 and J usage is TRBJ2-3, with 7 bases aligning to TRBD2. V lost 4 bases to trimming and J lost 5 bases; unmatched junction nucleotides: 13. Germline assignment: CDR1 SGHRS and CDR2 YFSETQ. The CDR3 covers 16 residues. The CDR3 DNA sequence: TGCGCCAGCAGCCCATGGGGGGGGACCCTCCGAGATACGCAGTATTTT. Residues: CASSPWGGTLRDTQYF.

In this sample, this clonotype turned up many times. The chain joins TRBV5-1 to TRBJ2-7; 9 bases match TRBD2. The junction had 6 bases not matched to a gene; V was cut back by 2 bases and J by 3 bases. The CDR3 extends over 15 amino acids. Germline CDR1 reads SGHRS; CDR2 reads YFSETQ. CDR3 sequence reads: CASSLGNSGSYEQYF. CDR3 sequence (DNA): TGCGCCAGCAGCTTAGGAAATAGCGGGAGCTACGAGCAGTACTTC. The variable domain in full, with the rest retrieved from reference TRBV5-1 and TRBJ2-7, is KAGVTQTPRYLIKTRGQQVTLSCSPISGHRSVSWYQQTPGQGLQFLFEYFSETQRNKGNFPGRFSGRQFSNSRSEMNVSTLELGDSALYLCASSLGNSGSYEQYFGPGTRLTVT.

The sample holds many counts of this clonotype. The chain is built from TRBV5-5 and TRBJ1-5; 7 bases map to TRBD1. V was clipped by 0 bases and J by 0 bases; unmatched bases: 3. The CDR3 is 16 residues long. From germline, CDR1 is SGHKS and CDR2 YYEKEE (reference sequence). The CDR3, as DNA: TGTGCCAGCAGCTTGGGAACAGGGGATAGCAATCAGCCCCAGCATTTT. Its translation is CASSLGTGDSNQPQHF.

There are many counts of this clonotype. In nucleotides, the CDR3 is TGTGCCAGCAGCTTAGTCCGGACAGGGTATCAGCCCCAGCATTTT. Encoded protein: CASSLVRTGYQPQHF. The chain recombines TRBV7-2 with TRBJ1-5; 8 bases are shared with TRBD1. Trimming at V came to 1 base and at J to 5 bases, leaving 4 bases not matched to a gene. Germline V gene data show CDR1 as SGHTA and CDR2 as FQGNSA. The CDR3 length is 15 residues.

This clonotype has ten or more counts. The genes are TRBV3-1 and TRBJ1-3, with D unresolved. Germline V gene sequence: CDR1 LGHDT, CDR2 YNNKEL (reference sequence). This CDR3 is 16 amino acids long. V dropped 3 bases and J dropped 4 bases, with 16 bases sitting between them. The CDR3 DNA is TGTGCCAGCAGCCACCAAGCTCCAAGTCGGGGAAACACCATATATTTT. Translated, it gives CASSHQAPSRGNTIYF.

This clonotype came up many times. The genes are TRBV12-3 or TRBV12-4 and TRBJ1-3; weak D call: TRBD1 (6 bases). This CDR3 contains 15 residues. V was cut by 3 bases and J by 7 bases, with 16 bases left in between. CDR3 DNA: TGTGCCAGCAGTTTGGGGGCCCTAGGGACGAACACCATATATTTT. This encodes CASSLGALGTNTIYF.